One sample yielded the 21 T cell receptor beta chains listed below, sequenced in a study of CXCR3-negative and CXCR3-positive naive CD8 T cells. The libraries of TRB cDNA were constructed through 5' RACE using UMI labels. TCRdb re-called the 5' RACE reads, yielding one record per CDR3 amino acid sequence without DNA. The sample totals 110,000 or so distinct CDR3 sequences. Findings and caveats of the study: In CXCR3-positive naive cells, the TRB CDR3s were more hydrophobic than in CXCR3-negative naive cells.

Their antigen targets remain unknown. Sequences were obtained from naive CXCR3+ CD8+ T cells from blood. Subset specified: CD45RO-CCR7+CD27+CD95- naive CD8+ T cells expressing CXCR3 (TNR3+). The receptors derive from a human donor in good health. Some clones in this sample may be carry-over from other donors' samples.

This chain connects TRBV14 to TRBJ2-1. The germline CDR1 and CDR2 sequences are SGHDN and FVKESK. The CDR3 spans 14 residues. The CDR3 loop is CASSFRRTANEQFF. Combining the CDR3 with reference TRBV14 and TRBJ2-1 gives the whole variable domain EAGVTQFPSHSVIEKGQTVTLRCDPISGHDNLYWYRRVMGKEIKFLLHFVKESKQDESGMPNNRFLAERTGGTYSTLKVQPAELEDSGVYFCASSFRRTANEQFFGPGTRLTVL.

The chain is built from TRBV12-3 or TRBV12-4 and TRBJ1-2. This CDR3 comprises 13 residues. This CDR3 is CASGLQENYGYTF.

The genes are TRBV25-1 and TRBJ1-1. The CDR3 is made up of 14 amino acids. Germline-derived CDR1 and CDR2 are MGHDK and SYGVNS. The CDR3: CASSRGGRDTEAFF.

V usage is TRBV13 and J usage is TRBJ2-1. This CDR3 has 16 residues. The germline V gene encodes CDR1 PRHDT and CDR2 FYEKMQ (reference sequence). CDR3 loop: CASSLGSRELDNEQFF. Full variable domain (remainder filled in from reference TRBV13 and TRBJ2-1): AAGVIQSPRHLIKEKRETATLKCYPIPRHDTVYWYQQGPGQDPQFLISFYEKMQSDKGSIPDRFSAQQFSDYHSELNMSSLELGDSALYFCASSLGSRELDNEQFFGPGTRLTVL.

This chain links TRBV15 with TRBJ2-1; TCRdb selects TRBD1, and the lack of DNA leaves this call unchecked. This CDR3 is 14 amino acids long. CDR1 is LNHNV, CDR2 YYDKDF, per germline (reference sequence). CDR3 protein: CATSRRDRGDEQFF.

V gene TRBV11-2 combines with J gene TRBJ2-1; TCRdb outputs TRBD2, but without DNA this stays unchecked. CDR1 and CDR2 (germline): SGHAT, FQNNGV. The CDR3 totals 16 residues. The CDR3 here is CASSSRGSSGRYEQFF.

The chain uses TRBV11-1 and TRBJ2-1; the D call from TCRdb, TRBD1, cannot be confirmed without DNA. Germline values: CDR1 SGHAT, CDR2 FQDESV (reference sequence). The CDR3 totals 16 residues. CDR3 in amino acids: CASSRPAGPMPDEQFF.

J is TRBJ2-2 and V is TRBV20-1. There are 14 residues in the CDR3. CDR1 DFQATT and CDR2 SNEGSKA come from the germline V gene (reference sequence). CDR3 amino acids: CSARSRRTTGELFF.

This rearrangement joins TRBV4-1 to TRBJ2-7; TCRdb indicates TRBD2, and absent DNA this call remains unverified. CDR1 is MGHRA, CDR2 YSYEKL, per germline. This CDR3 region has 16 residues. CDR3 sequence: CASSQEGAGGAYEQYF.

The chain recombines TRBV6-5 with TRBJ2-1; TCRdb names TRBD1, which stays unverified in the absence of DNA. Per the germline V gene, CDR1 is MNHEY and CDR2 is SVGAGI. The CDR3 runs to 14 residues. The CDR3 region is CASSHGTGEDEQFF.

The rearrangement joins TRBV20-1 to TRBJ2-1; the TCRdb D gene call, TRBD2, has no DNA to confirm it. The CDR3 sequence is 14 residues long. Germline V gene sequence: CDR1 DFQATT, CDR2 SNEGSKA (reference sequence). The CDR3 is CSARPLAGYNEQFF.

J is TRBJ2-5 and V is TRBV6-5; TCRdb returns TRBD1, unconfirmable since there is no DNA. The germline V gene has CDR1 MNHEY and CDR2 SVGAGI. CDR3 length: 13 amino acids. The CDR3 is CASSPWLSETQYF.

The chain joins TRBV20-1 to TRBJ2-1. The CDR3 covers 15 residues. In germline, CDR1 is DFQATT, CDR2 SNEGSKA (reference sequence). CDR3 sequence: CSARDRVKFYNEQFF.

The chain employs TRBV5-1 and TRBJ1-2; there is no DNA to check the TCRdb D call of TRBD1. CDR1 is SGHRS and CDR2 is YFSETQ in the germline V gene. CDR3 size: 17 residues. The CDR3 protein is CASSLDYTGTGLHGYTF.

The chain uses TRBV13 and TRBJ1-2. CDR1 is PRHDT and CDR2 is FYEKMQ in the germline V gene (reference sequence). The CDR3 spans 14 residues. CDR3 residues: CASSQTPGNYGYTF.

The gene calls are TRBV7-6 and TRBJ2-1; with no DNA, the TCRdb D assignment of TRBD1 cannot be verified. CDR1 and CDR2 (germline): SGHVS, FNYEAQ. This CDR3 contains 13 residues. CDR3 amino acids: CASSLSPVREQFF.

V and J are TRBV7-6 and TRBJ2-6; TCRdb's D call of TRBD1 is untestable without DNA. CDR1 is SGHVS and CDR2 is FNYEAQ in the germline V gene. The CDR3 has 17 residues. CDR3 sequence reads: CASSLRWGAAGANVLTF. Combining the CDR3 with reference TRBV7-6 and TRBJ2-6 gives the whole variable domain GAGVSQSPRYKVTKRGQDVALRCDPISGHVSLYWYRQALGQGPEFLTYFNYEAQQDKSGLPNDRFSAERPEGSISTLTIQRTEQRDSAMYRCASSLRWGAAGANVLTFGAGSRLTVL.

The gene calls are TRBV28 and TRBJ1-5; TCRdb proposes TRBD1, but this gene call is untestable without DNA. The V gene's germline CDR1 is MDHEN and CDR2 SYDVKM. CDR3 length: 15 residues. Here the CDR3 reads CASNPGDLGNQPQHF.

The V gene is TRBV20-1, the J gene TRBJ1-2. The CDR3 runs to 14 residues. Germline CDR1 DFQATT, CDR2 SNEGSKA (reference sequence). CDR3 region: CSATFGGSLMRYTF.

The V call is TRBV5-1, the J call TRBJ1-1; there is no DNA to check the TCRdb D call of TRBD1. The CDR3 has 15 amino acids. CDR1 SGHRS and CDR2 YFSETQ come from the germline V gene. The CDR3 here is CASSLGAFGGTEAFF.

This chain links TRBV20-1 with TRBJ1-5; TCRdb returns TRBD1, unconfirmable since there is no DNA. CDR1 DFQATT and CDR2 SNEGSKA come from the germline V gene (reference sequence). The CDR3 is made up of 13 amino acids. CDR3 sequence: CSARAPGYQPQHF.